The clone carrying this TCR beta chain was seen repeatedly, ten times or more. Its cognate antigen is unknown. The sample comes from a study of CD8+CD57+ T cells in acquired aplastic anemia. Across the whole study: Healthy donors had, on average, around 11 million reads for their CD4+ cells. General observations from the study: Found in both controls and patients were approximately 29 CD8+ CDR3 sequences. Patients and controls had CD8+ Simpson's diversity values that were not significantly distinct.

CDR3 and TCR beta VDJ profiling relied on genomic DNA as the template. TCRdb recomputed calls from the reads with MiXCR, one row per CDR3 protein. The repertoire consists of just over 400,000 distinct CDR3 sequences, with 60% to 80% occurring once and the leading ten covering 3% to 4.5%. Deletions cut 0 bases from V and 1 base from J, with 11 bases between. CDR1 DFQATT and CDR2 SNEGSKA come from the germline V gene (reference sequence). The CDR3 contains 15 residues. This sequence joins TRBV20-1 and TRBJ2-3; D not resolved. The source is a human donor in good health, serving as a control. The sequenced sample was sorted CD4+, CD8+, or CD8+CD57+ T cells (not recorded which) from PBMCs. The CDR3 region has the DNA TGCAGTGCTAGAGATCAAGGCGCGGGCACAGATACGCAGTATTTT. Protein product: CSARDQGAGTDTQYF.